This T cell receptor (beta chain) was recorded in a study of blood T cell repertoires in COVID-19. Turning to the study itself: The study drew acute and convalescent COVID-19 samples from the United States, Italy and Spain. PBMCs, B-cell-depleted T cells, or T cells provided the cDNA or gDNA that made up the material.

Participant-given clinical history determined each cohort assignment. The germline V gene has CDR1 MNHEY and CDR2 SVGAGI. J lost 3 bases, V lost 5 bases, and 7 bases had no gene match. This CDR3 is 15 amino acids long. This clone has only one observation. Clones were read by immunoSEQ multiplex PCR, and TCRdb kept only the in-frame ones, dropping some. The sample has around 150,000 clones, about 82% seen once. The chain combines TRBV6-5 with TRBJ2-7; 10 nucleotides agree with TRBD2. Sequences were obtained from PBMCs or T cells enriched from blood (not recorded which). The TCR originated in a middle-aged woman who had recovered from COVID-19. The CDR3 here is CASSREIAGGYEQYF. The CDR3 coding sequence is TGTGCCAGCAGTAGAGAGATAGCGGGGGGCTACGAGCAGTACTTC.